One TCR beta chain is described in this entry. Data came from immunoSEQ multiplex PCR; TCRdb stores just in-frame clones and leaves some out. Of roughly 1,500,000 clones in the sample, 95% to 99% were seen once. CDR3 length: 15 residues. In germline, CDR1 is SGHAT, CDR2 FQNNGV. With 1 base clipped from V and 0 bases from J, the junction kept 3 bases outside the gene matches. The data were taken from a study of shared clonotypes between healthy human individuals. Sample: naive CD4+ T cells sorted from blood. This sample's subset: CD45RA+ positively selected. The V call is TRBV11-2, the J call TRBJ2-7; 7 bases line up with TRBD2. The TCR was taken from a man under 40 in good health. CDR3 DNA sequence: TGTGCCAGCAGCTTAGGTGGCGGGAGCTCCTACGAGCAGTACTTC. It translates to CASSLGGGSSYEQYF.